The present entry profiles one TCR beta chain with its context. Its antigen is as yet unknown. The sample originates from a study of beta chain features in type 1 diabetes. The study's findings and limits: Equally in patients and controls, shorter templates might have been favored by PCR. Across all four CD4+ subsets, people with type 1 diabetes showed modestly shorter TCRB CDR3s.

The whole isolated RNA underwent reverse transcription, so sequencing captured expressed TCRB transcripts. Here immunoSEQ multiplex PCR was the method, and the copy in TCRdb shows in-frame clones only, minus some. The sample includes 200,000 to 250,000 clones, around 16% seen only once; the top ten take approximately 0.086%. The germline gives CDR1 MGHRA, CDR2 YSYEKL. V lost 1 base to trimming and J lost 3 bases; unmatched junction nucleotides: 3. The CDR3 totals 16 residues. The V gene is TRBV4-1, the J gene TRBJ1-5, with TRBD1 identical over 10 bases. The sequence was obtained from a man aged 25-40 years with type 1 diabetes. Sequencing was done on a sample of naive CD4+ T cells from blood. The CDR3 sequence is CASSQVGTGDNQPQHF. The CDR3 nucleotides are TGCGCCAGCAGCCAAGTTGGGACAGGGGACAATCAGCCCCAGCATTTT.